Described below is a single TCR beta chain sequence and its context. The data stem from a study of blood T cell repertoires in COVID-19. Across the study: Donors in the United States, Italy and Spain gave samples during acute or convalescent COVID-19. Sample material is recorded as cDNA or gDNA derived from T cells, B-cell-depleted T cells, or PBMCs.

As originally analysed: Nucleated cell counts were estimated from reference gene primer amplification. Data came from immunoSEQ multiplex PCR; TCRdb stores just in-frame clones and leaves some out. The V and J calls and clone size are taken from that table; D and trimming were inferred from the DNA. The data contain over 120,000 clones, about 87% of them seen just once; the ten biggest clones take up approximately 10%. Living in 24 US areas, the participants were between 18 and 89 years of age. Trimming shortened V by 5 bases and J by 6 bases, and 17 bases separated the two germline ends. The CDR3 sequence is 15 residues long. Germline CDR1 SGHNT, CDR2 YYREEE (reference sequence).

The origin of this receptor is a man aged 55 to 70 who had recovered from COVID-19. Sequences were obtained from PBMCs or T cells enriched from blood (not recorded which). J is TRBJ2-2 and V is TRBV5-4, with TRBD2 as a possible D gene (7 bases). CDR3 in amino acids: CASRLGGGHSGELFF. CDR3 in DNA: TGTGCCAGCAGGCTAGGCGGGGGCCATTCCGGGGAGCTGTTTTTT.